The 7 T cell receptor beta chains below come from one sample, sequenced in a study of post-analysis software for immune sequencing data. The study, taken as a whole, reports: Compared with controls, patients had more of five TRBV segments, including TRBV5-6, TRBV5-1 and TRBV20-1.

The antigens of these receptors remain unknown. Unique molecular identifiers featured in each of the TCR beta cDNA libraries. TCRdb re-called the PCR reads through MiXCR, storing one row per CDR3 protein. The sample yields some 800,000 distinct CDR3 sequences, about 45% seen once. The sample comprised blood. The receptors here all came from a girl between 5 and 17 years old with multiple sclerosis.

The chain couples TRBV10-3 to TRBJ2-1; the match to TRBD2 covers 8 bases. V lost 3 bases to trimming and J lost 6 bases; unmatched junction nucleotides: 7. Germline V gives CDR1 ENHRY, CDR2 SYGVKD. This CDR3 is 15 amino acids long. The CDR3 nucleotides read TGTGCCATCAGTGATGGCGGGAGGAGGGGCAATGAGCAGTTCTTC. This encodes CAISDGGRRGNEQFF.

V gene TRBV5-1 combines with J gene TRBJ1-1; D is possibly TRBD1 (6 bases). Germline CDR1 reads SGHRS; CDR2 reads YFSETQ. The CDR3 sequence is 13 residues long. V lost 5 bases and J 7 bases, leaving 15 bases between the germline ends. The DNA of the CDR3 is TGCGCCAGCAGACCAGGGGTGACGGGTGAAGCTTTCTTT. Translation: CASRPGVTGEAFF.

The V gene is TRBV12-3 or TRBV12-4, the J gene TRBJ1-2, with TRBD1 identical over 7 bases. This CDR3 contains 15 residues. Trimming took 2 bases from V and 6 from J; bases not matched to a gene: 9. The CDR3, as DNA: TGTGCCAGCAGTTTACTCGGGACAGCCCACGATGGCTACACCTTC. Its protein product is CASSLLGTAHDGYTF.

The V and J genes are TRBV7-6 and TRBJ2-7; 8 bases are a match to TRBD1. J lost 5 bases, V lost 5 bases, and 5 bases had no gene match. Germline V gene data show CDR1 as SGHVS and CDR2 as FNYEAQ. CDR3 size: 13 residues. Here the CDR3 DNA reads TGTGCCAGCAGCGTGGACAGGGAGAACGAGCAGTACTTC. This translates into CASSVDRENEQYF. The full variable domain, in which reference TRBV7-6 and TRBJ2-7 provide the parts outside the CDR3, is GAGVSQSPRYKVTKRGQDVALRCDPISGHVSLYWYRQALGQGPEFLTYFNYEAQQDKSGLPNDRFSAERPEGSISTLTIQRTEQRDSAMYRCASSVDRENEQYFGPGTRLTVT.

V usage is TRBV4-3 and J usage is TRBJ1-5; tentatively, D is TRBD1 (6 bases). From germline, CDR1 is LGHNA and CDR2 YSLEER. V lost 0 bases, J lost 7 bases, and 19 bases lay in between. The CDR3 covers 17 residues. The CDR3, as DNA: TGCGCCAGCAGCCAAGACCTCTTGGGGGCCCTGGAGCAGCCCCAGCATTTT. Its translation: CASSQDLLGALEQPQHF.

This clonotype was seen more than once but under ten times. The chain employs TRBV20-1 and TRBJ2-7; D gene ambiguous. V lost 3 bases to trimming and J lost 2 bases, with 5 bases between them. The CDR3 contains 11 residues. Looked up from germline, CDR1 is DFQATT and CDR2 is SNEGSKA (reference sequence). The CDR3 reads CSARETYEQYF. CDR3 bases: TGCAGTGCTAGGGAAACCTACGAGCAGTACTTC.

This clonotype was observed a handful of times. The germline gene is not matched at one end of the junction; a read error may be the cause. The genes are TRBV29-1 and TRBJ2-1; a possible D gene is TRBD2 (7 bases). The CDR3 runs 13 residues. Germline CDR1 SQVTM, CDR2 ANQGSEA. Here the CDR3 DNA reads TGCAGCGTAGGGGGGAGGGCCTCGGATGAGCAGTTCTTT. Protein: CSVGGRASDEQFF.